The 17 T cell receptor beta chains below were found in one sample sequenced in a study of Graves' ophthalmopathy and Graves' hyperthyroidism. RNA transcripts were the template, and TCR beta CDR3 regions were amplified from them. Second-round multiplex PCR came after a first-round RT-PCR that employed HTBI primers. In TCRdb, the multiplex PCR reads were re-called with MiXCR into one record per CDR3 protein. The sample includes 350,000 to 450,000 distinct CDR3 sequences, around 19% of them seen just once. The sequenced sample consisted of peripheral blood. The origin of the receptors is a woman younger than 35 with Graves' ophthalmopathy.

In this sample, this clonotype turned up many times. V is TRBV19 and J is TRBJ1-5, with TRBD1 as a possible D gene (5 bases). Trimming cost V 0 bases and J 5 bases, with 11 bases left between them. The CDR3 has 15 residues. Germline V CDR1 and CDR2: LNHDA, SQIVND (reference sequence). The CDR3 region is CASSIDSPGDQPQHF. The CDR3 DNA reads as TGTGCCAGTAGTATAGACTCACCGGGGGATCAGCCCCAGCATTTT.

This clonotype was recorded at least ten times. V usage is TRBV11-2 and J usage is TRBJ2-7; 8 bases match TRBD2. The J segment lost 5 bases and the V segment lost 6 bases, leaving 12 bases of the junction unmatched. The CDR3 consists of 15 residues. Germline assignment: CDR1 SGHAT and CDR2 FQNNGV. For the CDR3, the DNA is TGTGCCAGCAGATCCCCTAGCGGGTGGGGCCACGAGCAGTACTTC. Its protein product is CASRSPSGWGHEQYF.

This clonotype was found many times. The J gene is TRBJ2-5, the V gene TRBV6-2 or TRBV6-3; 9 bases are a match to TRBD2. From germline, CDR1 is MNHEY and CDR2 SVGEGT. CDR3 size: 15 residues. Unmatched junction bases numbered 6, after V lost 5 bases and J lost 2 bases. The CDR3 nucleotides are TGTGCCAGCAGTCGGCGGGGGGGGGTTCAAGAGACCCAGTACTTC. Translation gives CASSRRGGVQETQYF.

This clonotype was seen ten or more times. The V gene is TRBV6-5, the J gene TRBJ2-7, with 8 nucleotides matching TRBD1. Germline V gene lookup returns CDR1 MNHEY and CDR2 SVGAGI. The CDR3 loop spans 15 amino acids. V lost 4 bases, J lost 7 bases, and 12 bases stayed unmatched. CDR3 region: CASSLNMDRVYEQYF. Here the CDR3 DNA reads TGTGCCAGCAGTTTAAACATGGACAGGGTGTATGAGCAGTACTTC.

This clonotype was counted ten times or more. The chain employs TRBV15 and TRBJ1-2; D uncertain. V gave up 0 bases and J gave up 4 bases, with 12 bases separating them. CDR1 is LNHNV and CDR2 is YYDKDF in the germline V gene (reference sequence). This CDR3 has 15 amino acids. The chain's CDR3 is CATSRDRGRSYGYTF. CDR3 coding DNA: TGTGCCACCAGCAGAGATCGTGGTAGAAGCTATGGCTACACCTTC.

The chain has TRBV28 and TRBJ2-7; D possibly corresponds to TRBD1 (10 bases). Germline lookup yields CDR1 MDHEN and CDR2 SYDVKM. V was shortened by 1 base and J by 5 bases, with 18 bases between the two germline ends. The CDR3 runs 16 residues. The CDR3 region has the DNA TGTGCCAGCAGTTTATACGCGGGGGGGACAGGGGACGAGCAGTACTTC. It encodes CASSLYAGGTGDEQYF.

This clonotype has a count of ten or more. V and J are TRBV25-1 and TRBJ1-1, with 9 bases lining up with TRBD1. The trim removed 3 bases at V and 0 bases at J, leaving 2 bases unmatched. Germline-derived CDR1 and CDR2 are MGHDK and SYGVNS. The CDR3 covers 15 residues. The CDR3 here is CASSDGDRVNTEAFF. CDR3 nucleotide sequence: TGTGCCAGCAGTGACGGGGACAGGGTGAACACTGAAGCTTTCTTT. Drawing the rest from reference TRBV25-1 and TRBJ1-1, the complete variable domain is EADIYQTPRYLVIGTGKKITLECSQTMGHDKMYWYQQDPGMELHLIHYSYGVNSTEKGDLSSESTVSRIRTEHFPLTLESARPSHTSQYLCASSDGDRVNTEAFFGQGTRLTVV.

In its sample, this clonotype was seen many times. A much larger clone lies one base from this, so it may be a read error. The chain employs TRBV6-4 and TRBJ2-5, with D possibly matching TRBD1 (5 bases). The CDR3 has 12 amino acids. Germline V gene lookup returns CDR1 MRHNA and CDR2 SNTAGT. V gave up 10 bases and J gave up 7 bases, with 16 bases separating them. CDR3 sequence: CATLTGLGTQYF. CDR3 nucleotide sequence: TGTGCCACCCTAACAGGATTGGGGACCCAGTACTTC.

This clonotype was observed many times. The chain is built from TRBV4-1 and TRBJ2-5, with 8 bases matching TRBD2. The J segment lost 5 bases and the V segment lost 0 bases, leaving 11 bases of the junction unmatched. Germline lookup yields CDR1 MGHRA and CDR2 YSYEKL. The CDR3 has 17 residues. CDR3 sequence (DNA): TGCGCCAGCAGCCAAGAAGCAAGCGGGAGACCGGGGGAGACCCAGTACTTC. Its protein product is CASSQEASGRPGETQYF.

Many counts were recorded for this clonotype. This rearrangement joins TRBV6-1 to TRBJ1-1, with D possibly TRBD1 on 5 matching bases. V was shortened by 5 bases and J by 5 bases, with 15 bases between the two germline ends. The CDR3 runs 14 residues. Looked up from germline, CDR1 is MNHNS and CDR2 is SASEGT. This CDR3 reads CASSKYFRDTEAFF. CDR3 sequence (DNA): TGTGCCAGCAGTAAGTACTTCAGGGATACTGAAGCTTTCTTT.

This clonotype was counted many times. The V and J genes are TRBV28 and TRBJ2-5, with D possibly being TRBD2 (5 bases). The CDR3 contains 16 residues. Trimming cost V 6 bases and J 0 bases, with 17 bases left between them. Germline V CDR1 and CDR2: MDHEN, SYDVKM. The CDR3 DNA sequence: TGTGCCAGCAGGCCCAGACTACCAACACACCAAGAGACCCAGTACTTC. The encoded protein is CASRPRLPTHQETQYF. Full variable domain (missing parts from reference TRBV28 and TRBJ2-5): DVKVTQSSRYLVKRTGEKVFLECVQDMDHENMFWYRQDPGLGLRLIYFSYDVKMKEKGDIPEGYSVSREKKERFSLILESASTNQTSMYLCASRPRLPTHQETQYFGPGTRLLVL.

This clonotype was observed at least ten times. The chain has TRBV30 and TRBJ2-7, with a tentative D call TRBD2 (6 bases). CDR1 and CDR2 (germline): GTSNPN, SVGIG (reference sequence). V was shortened by 3 bases and J by 8 bases, with 17 bases between the two germline ends. The CDR3 extends over 13 amino acids. The CDR3 region is CAWRDFATSQQYF. In DNA form, the CDR3 reads TGTGCCTGGAGGGACTTCGCGACTAGTCAGCAGTACTTC.

The chain joins TRBV10-3 to TRBJ2-5; possibly TRBD1 for D (5 bases). CDR3 size: 17 residues. CDR1 is ENHRY and CDR2 is SYGVKD in the germline V gene. Trimming pared 0 bases from V and 2 bases from J, leaving 16 bases between. The CDR3 region has the DNA TGTGCCATCAGTGAGTCGAAAAGGGGCCTAGGGCAAGAGACCCAGTACTTC. Its protein product is CAISESKRGLGQETQYF.

This clonotype came up many times. The genes are TRBV28 and TRBJ2-7; 9 nucleotides align to TRBD1. The CDR3 consists of 15 residues. J was trimmed by 2 bases and V by 0 bases; bases with no gene match: 2. Per germline, CDR1 MDHEN and CDR2 SYDVKM. CDR3 sequence (DNA): TGTGCCAGCAGTTTATGGGGGGACAGGGCCTACGAGCAGTACTTC. Translated, it gives CASSLWGDRAYEQYF.

The chain is built from TRBV7-3 and TRBJ1-1; D gene uncertain. Germline-derived CDR1 and CDR2 are SGHTA and FQGTGA. The V gene lost 7 bases and the J gene lost 1 base, with 13 bases spanning the gap. This CDR3 spans 14 amino acids. This chain's CDR3 is CASNSGAGNTEAFF. The CDR3 DNA reads TGTGCCAGCAATTCAGGCGCGGGGAACACTGAAGCTTTCTTT.

This clonotype was counted ten times or more. The chain combines TRBV12-3 or TRBV12-4 with TRBJ2-7, with D possibly TRBD2 on 7 matching bases. CDR3 size: 14 residues. The V gene lost 7 bases and the J gene lost 1 base, with 14 bases spanning the gap. Written as DNA, the CDR3 is TGTGCCAGCACCCCGGGGGGCCCATCCTACGAGCAGTACTTC. It translates to CASTPGGPSYEQYF.

The rearrangement uses TRBV6-2 or TRBV6-3 and TRBJ2-7, with TRBD2 as a possible D gene (5 bases). Germline CDR1 and CDR2: MNHEY and SVGEGT. CDR3 size: 12 residues. Trimming cost V 5 bases and J 5 bases, with 10 bases left between them. The CDR3 DNA sequence: TGTGCCAGCAGTCCACGGGAACACGAGCAGTACTTC. Translated, it gives CASSPREHEQYF.